The rows below give T cell receptor beta chains drawn from one sample of a study of blood T cell repertoires in COVID-19. Sequencing was performed with immunoSEQ multiplex PCR; in TCRdb, only in-frame clones are kept and a portion is missing. The profile covers about 190,000 clones, with around 78% appearing a single time and 2.8% taken by the ten largest. Sample: peripheral blood. All receptors come from a woman older than 75 with active or convalescent COVID-19. CDR3s include the opening cysteine and the closing phenylalanine or tryptophan. The order of the fields is clone size, D gene, V gene, J gene, CDR3 protein, CDR3 DNA. The D gene is left open where the match is weak. The size field is filled for only some rows; it gives once, few, many or a size class.

>-|-|TRBV7-2|TRBJ2-7
CASSHSPKGTYEQYF
TGTGCCAGCAGCCACTCCCCTAAGGGGACCTACGAGCAGTACTTC
>few|-|TRBV10-3|TRBJ1-1
CAITGDTEAFF
TGTGCCATCACCGGGGACACTGAAGCTTTCTTT
>-|TRBD1|TRBV9|TRBJ2-5
CASSVGTGVVETQYF
TGTGCCAGCAGCGTCGGGACAGGGGTGGTGGAGACCCAGTACTTC
>-|-|TRBV28|TRBJ2-7
CASSFPTPGGREQYF
TGTGCCAGCAGTTTCCCTACCCCGGGGGGCAGGGAGCAGTACTTC
>once|-|TRBV5-1|TRBJ2-7
CASSLVGPALGYEQYF
TGCGCCAGCAGCTTGGTGGGCCCGGCCTTAGGCTACGAGCAGTACTTC
>-|-|TRBV5-8|TRBJ1-2
CASSLQDSGYTF
TGTGCCAGCAGCTTACAGGATAGTGGCTACACCTTC
>-|-|TRBV28|TRBJ1-2
CASRDGGYGYTF
TGTGCCAGCAGGGACGGAGGTTATGGCTACACCTTC
>-|-|TRBV19|TRBJ1-5
CASSMVGRDQPQHF
TGTGCCAGTAGTATGGTAGGCAGGGATCAGCCCCAGCATTTT
>-|-|TRBV4-2|TRBJ2-1
CASSQRGEQFF
TGTGCCAGCAGCCAAAGGGGTGAGCAGTTCTTC
>-|TRBD1|TRBV5-5|TRBJ2-3
CASRAGTGVTPLTDTQYF
TGTGCCAGCAGGGCCGGGACAGGGGTGACCCCGCTAACAGATACGCAGTATTTT
>-|-|TRBV5-1|TRBJ1-1
CASSSVGVTEAFF
TGCGCCAGCAGCTCGGTCGGGGTCACTGAAGCTTTCTTT
>-|TRBD1|TRBV27|TRBJ1-5
CASSLIGTGGGNQPQHF
TGTGCCAGCAGTTTAATTGGGACAGGGGGTGGCAATCAGCCCCAGCATTTT
>few|-|TRBV5-4|TRBJ1-6
CASSPGGTYFNSPLHF
TGTGCCAGCAGCCCCGGTGGGACATACTTTAATTCACCCCTCCACTTT
>-|TRBD2|TRBV7-8|TRBJ2-7
CASSLAWEGSSYEQYF
TGTGCCAGCAGCTTAGCGTGGGAGGGGTCGTCCTACGAGCAGTACTTC
>-|TRBD1|TRBV2|TRBJ2-7
CASRAGTGLPSSYEQYF
TGTGCCAGCAGGGCCGGGACAGGGCTTCCAAGCTCCTACGAGCAGTACTTC
>-|-|TRBV29-1|TRBJ1-2
CSVEDSRATSGYTF
TGCAGCGTTGAAGATTCAAGGGCAACTAGTGGCTACACCTTC
>once|-|TRBV6-2/TRBV6-3|TRBJ2-3
CASSSIGQITDTQYF
TGTGCCAGCAGTTCGATCGGACAGATCACAGATACGCAGTATTTT
>-|-|TRBV7-9|TRBJ1-1
CASSLGDHRDTEAFF
TGTGCCAGCAGCTTAGGCGACCACAGGGATACTGAAGCTTTCTTT
>-|TRBD1|TRBV5-6|TRBJ1-4
CASSLTTGAEKLFF
TGTGCCAGCAGCTTGACGACAGGGGCTGAAAAACTGTTTTTT
>-|TRBD1|TRBV7-2|TRBJ2-3
CASSLGGTGGLDTQYF
TGTGCCAGCAGCTTAGGTGGGACAGGGGGCTTGGATACGCAGTATTTT
>-|-|TRBV2|TRBJ1-6
CAQTDNYNSPLHF
TGTGCCCAGACGGACAACTATAATTCACCCCTCCACTTT
>-|-|TRBV11-2|TRBJ2-7
CASSLSPTGSYSYEQYF
TGTGCCAGCAGCTTATCGCCCACAGGGAGCTACTCCTACGAGCAGTACTTC
>-|-|TRBV5-6|TRBJ1-3
CASSLFDRGSGNTIYF
TGTGCCAGCAGCTTGTTCGATAGGGGGTCTGGAAACACCATATATTTT
>-|-|TRBV18|TRBJ1-4
CASSTTQTTLNEKLFF
TGTGCCAGCTCAACTACGCAGACTACCCTTAATGAAAAACTGTTTTTT
>-|-|TRBV12-3/TRBV12-4|TRBJ1-2
CASSFLSTLPTF
TGTGCCAGCAGTTTTCTTTCGACACTTCCTACCTTC
>-|-|TRBV9|TRBJ1-2
CASSHSRQGLTSGYGYTF
TGTGCCAGCAGCCACTCCCGCCAGGGGCTAACAAGCGGCTATGGCTACACCTTC
>-|TRBD1|TRBV7-2|TRBJ1-2
CASSSYGQGAHGYTF
TGTGCCAGCAGCTCCTATGGACAGGGGGCACATGGCTACACCTTC
>-|TRBD1|TRBV27|TRBJ2-2
CASRTLVLLGTGSTGELFF
TGTGCCAGCAGGACTCTCGTCCTTCTGGGGACAGGGAGTACCGGGGAGCTGTTTTTT
>few|TRBD1|TRBV4-3|TRBJ2-7
CASSQNRDRGDEQYF
TGCGCCAGCAGCCAGAACCGGGACAGGGGCGACGAGCAGTACTTC
>-|TRBD1|TRBV19|TRBJ2-5
CASRITGGKEETQYF
TGTGCCAGTAGGATCACAGGGGGAAAGGAAGAGACCCAGTACTTC
>-|-|TRBV11-2|TRBJ1-1
CASSLWGLRPKITGEAFF
TGTGCCAGCAGCTTATGGGGGCTCCGTCCAAAAATTACCGGGGAAGCTTTCTTT
>-|-|TRBV29-1|TRBJ1-1
CSVDQGPGTEAFF
TGCAGCGTTGACCAGGGGCCTGGCACTGAAGCTTTCTTT
>-|-|TRBV7-9|TRBJ1-2
CASSPDIYGGYTF
TGTGCCAGCAGCCCAGACATCTACGGAGGCTACACCTTC
>-|TRBD1|TRBV7-9|TRBJ2-6
CASSLVPDRGLGANVLTF
TGTGCCAGCAGCTTAGTTCCCGACAGGGGGCTCGGGGCCAACGTCCTGACTTTC
>-|TRBD1|TRBV7-2|TRBJ1-5
CASSGDRGDQPQHF
TGTGCCAGCAGCGGGGACAGGGGCGATCAGCCCCAGCATTTT
>-|-|TRBV18|TRBJ2-7
CASSPPGGWYEQYF
TGTGCCAGCTCACCACCCGGGGGTTGGTACGAGCAGTACTTC
>-|-|TRBV6-5|TRBJ2-7
CASSYGQGSSYEQYF
TGTGCCAGCAGTTACGGGCAGGGGAGCTCCTACGAGCAGTACTTC
>-|-|TRBV9|TRBJ1-5
CASSVDGGSNQPQHF
TGTGCCAGCAGCGTAGATGGAGGGAGCAATCAGCCCCAGCATTTT
>-|-|TRBV6-1|TRBJ2-7
CASSEMAGFDYEQYF
TGTGCCAGCAGTGAAATGGCAGGGTTTGACTACGAGCAGTACTTC
>many|-|TRBV5-8|TRBJ2-7
CASSRVGLSYEQYF
TGTGCCAGCAGCAGGGTGGGACTGTCCTACGAGCAGTACTTC
>-|-|TRBV4-3|TRBJ1-2
CASSQDLGREGGYTF
TGCGCCAGCAGCCAAGACCTCGGCAGGGAGGGTGGCTACACCTTC
>-|TRBD1|TRBV28|TRBJ1-6
CASTHSGTGLLPLHF
TGTGCCAGCACCCATTCCGGGACAGGGCTTTTACCCCTCCACTTT
>-|-|TRBV6-5|TRBJ1-5
CASRPGRALGQPQHF
TGTGCCAGCCGTCCGGGCAGGGCCCTTGGTCAGCCCCAGCATTTT
>-|TRBD1|TRBV6-6|TRBJ2-2
CASSPRTGGNTGELFF
TGTGCCAGCAGTCCTAGGACAGGGGGCAACACCGGGGAGCTGTTTTTT
>-|TRBD2|TRBV20-1|TRBJ2-1
CSASSRGGRSEQFF
TGCAGTGCTAGTTCGCGGGGGGGCCGCAGTGAGCAGTTCTTC
>-|TRBD1|TRBV19|TRBJ1-5
CASSGAGGEQPQHF
TGTGCCAGTAGTGGCGCAGGGGGCGAGCAGCCCCAGCATTTT
>few|-|TRBV10-1|TRBJ1-2
CASSESRGRARLHYGYTF
TGCGCCAGCAGTGAGTCCCGGGGGAGGGCGCGCTTGCACTATGGCTACACCTTC
>-|TRBD1|TRBV5-1|TRBJ2-3
CASSLGLTGGADTQYF
TGCGCCAGCAGCTTGGGCTTGACAGGGGGCGCGGATACGCAGTATTTT
>-|-|TRBV12-5|TRBJ1-2
CASGSDTSSYGYTF
TGTGCTAGTGGTTCGGACACCTCAAGCTATGGCTACACCTTC
>-|TRBD1|TRBV29-1|TRBJ1-2
CSVEYRGFYGYTF
TGCAGCGTTGAATACAGGGGATTCTATGGCTACACCTTC
>-|TRBD1|TRBV29-1|TRBJ2-3
CSVGGQGVDTQYF
TGCAGCGTTGGGGGACAGGGGGTGGATACGCAGTATTTT